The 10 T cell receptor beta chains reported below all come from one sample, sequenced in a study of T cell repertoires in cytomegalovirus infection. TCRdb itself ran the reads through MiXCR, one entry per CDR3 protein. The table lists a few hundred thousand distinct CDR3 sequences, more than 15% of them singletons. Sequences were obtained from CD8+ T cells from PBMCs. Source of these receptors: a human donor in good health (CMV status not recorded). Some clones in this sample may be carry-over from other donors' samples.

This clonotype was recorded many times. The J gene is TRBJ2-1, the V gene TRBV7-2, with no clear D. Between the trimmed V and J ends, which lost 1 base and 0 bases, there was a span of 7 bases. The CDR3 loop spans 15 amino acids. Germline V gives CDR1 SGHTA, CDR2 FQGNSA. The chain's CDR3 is CASSLVAVSYNEQFF. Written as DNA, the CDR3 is TGTGCCAGCAGCTTAGTAGCTGTCTCCTACAATGAGCAGTTCTTC. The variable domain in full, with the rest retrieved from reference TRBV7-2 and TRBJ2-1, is GAGVSQSPSNKVTEKGKDVELRCDPISGHTALYWYRQSLGQGLEFLIYFQGNSAPDKSGLPSDRFSAERTGGSVSTLTIQRTQQEDSAVYLCASSLVAVSYNEQFFGPGTRLTVL.

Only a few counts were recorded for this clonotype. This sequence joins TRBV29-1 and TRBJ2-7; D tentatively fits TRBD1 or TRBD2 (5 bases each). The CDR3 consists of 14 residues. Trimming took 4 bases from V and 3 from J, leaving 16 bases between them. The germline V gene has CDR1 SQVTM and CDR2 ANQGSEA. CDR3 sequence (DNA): TGCAGCGTTGGACACTGGGACGGTTTCTACGAGCAGTACTTC. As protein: CSVGHWDGFYEQYF.

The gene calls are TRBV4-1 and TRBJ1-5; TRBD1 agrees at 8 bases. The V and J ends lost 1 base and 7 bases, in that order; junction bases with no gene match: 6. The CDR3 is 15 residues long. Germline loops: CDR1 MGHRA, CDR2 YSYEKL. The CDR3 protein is CASSQAGGQGQPQHF. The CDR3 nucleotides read TGCGCCAGCAGCCAAGCAGGGGGCCAGGGGCAGCCCCAGCATTTT.

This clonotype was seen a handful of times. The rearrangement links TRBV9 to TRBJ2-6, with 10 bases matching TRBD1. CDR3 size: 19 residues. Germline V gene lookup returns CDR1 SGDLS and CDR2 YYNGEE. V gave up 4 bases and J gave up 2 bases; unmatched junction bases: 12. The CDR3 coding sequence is TGTGCCAGCAGCCCCGTCGGGGACAGGGGACGTACTGGGGCCAACGTCCTGACTTTC. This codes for CASSPVGDRGRTGANVLTF.

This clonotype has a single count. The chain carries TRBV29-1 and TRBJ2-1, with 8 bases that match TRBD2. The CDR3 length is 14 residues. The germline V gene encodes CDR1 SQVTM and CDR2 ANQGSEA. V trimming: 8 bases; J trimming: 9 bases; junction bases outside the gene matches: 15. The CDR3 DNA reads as TGCAGCCTCCGGGGGGGGCTCGGGTTCCCTGAGCAGTTCTTC. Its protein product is CSLRGGLGFPEQFF.

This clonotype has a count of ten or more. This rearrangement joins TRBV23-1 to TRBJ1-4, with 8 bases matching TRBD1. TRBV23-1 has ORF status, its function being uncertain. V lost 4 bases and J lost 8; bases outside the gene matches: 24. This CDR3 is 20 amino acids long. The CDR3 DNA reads TGCGCCAGCAGTCCACTGTCCGACAAGGACAGGGCTCAGATACGGGAAAAACTGTTTTTT. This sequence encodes CASSPLSDKDRAQIREKLFF.

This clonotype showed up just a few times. The CDR3 bases are TGTGCCAGCAGGCCTACAGGGCGACCTAGCTCCTACGAGCAGTACTTC. The encoded protein is CASRPTGRPSSYEQYF. This sequence joins TRBV28 and TRBJ2-7; weak D call: TRBD1 (6 bases). The CDR3 spans 16 residues. Trimming shortened V by 6 bases and J by 0 bases, and 18 bases separated the two germline ends. CDR1 and CDR2 from the germline V gene are MDHEN and SYDVKM. Combining the CDR3 with reference TRBV28 and TRBJ2-7 gives the whole variable domain DVKVTQSSRYLVKRTGEKVFLECVQDMDHENMFWYRQDPGLGLRLIYFSYDVKMKEKGDIPEGYSVSREKKERFSLILESASTNQTSMYLCASRPTGRPSSYEQYFGPGTRLTVT.

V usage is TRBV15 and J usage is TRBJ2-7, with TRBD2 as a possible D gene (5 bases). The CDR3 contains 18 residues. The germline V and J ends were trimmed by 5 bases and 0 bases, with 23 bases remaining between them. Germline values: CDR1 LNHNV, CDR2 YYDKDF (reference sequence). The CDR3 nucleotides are TGTGCCACCAGCGAGAGCACGCAGGTGGAGGACTTCTCCTACGAGCAGTACTTC. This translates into CATSESTQVEDFSYEQYF. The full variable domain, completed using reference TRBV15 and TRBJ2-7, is DAMVIQNPRYQVTQFGKPVTLSCSQTLNHNVMYWYQQKSSQAPKLLFHYYDKDFNNEADTPDNFQSRRPNTSFCFLDIRSPGLGDTAMYLCATSESTQVEDFSYEQYFGPGTRLTVT.

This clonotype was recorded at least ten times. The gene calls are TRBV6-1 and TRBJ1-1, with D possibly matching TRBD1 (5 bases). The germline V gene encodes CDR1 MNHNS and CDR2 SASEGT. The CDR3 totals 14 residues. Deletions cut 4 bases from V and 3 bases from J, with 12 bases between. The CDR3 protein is CASSGDGGDTEAFF. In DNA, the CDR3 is TGTGCCAGCAGTGGGGACGGGGGGGACACTGAAGCTTTCTTT.

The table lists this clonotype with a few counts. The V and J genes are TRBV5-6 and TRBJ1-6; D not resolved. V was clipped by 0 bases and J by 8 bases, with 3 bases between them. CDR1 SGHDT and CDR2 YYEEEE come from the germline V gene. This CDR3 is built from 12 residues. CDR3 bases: TGTGCCAGCAGCTTGGGGGATTCACCCCTCCACTTT. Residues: CASSLGDSPLHF.